Below are 6 T cell receptor beta chains sequenced from a single sample in a study of T cells in Graves' hyperthyroidism and ophthalmopathy. Amplified TCR beta CDR3 regions came from RNA transcripts. Researchers ran a first-round RT-PCR on the TCR CDR3 using the HTBI primer set. TCRdb redid the calling of the multiplex PCR reads with MiXCR, one entry per CDR3 protein. The repertoire holds about 500,000 distinct CDR3 sequences, with around 16% as singletons. The specimen was blood. The receptors were gathered from a woman aged 25 to 39 with Graves' ophthalmopathy.

This clonotype has ten or more counts. The gene calls are TRBV29-1 and TRBJ2-3, with D unclear. Per the germline V gene, CDR1 is SQVTM and CDR2 is ANQGSEA. This CDR3 contains 11 residues. V was shortened by 4 bases and J by 2 bases, with 4 bases between the two germline ends. CDR3: CSVGPTDTQYF. The CDR3 DNA reads as TGCAGCGTTGGACCCACAGATACGCAGTATTTT.

J is TRBJ2-3 and V is TRBV20-1; 10 positions agree with TRBD2. The V segment lost 4 bases and the J segment 2 bases; nucleotides outside the gene matches: 9. CDR3 length: 16 residues. CDR1 is DFQATT, CDR2 SNEGSKA, per germline (reference sequence). The CDR3, as DNA: TGCAGTGCTACTACTAGCGGGGAGGGGGTCACAGATACGCAGTATTTT. It yields the protein CSATTSGEGVTDTQYF.

This clonotype was found a few times. The chain has TRBV6-2 or TRBV6-3 and TRBJ2-1, with 7 bases matching TRBD2. Germline V CDR1 and CDR2: MNHEY, SVGEGT. Trimming cost V 2 bases and J 6 bases; bases outside gene matches: 16. The CDR3 extends over 18 amino acids. The CDR3 is CASSYRLGREQYGNEQFF. The CDR3 DNA is TGTGCCAGCAGTTACCGACTTGGGCGGGAGCAATACGGCAATGAGCAGTTCTTC.

The V gene is TRBV4-1, the J gene TRBJ1-5; tentatively, D is TRBD1 (5 bases). The germline V and J ends were trimmed by 6 bases and 5 bases, with 17 bases remaining between them. The CDR3 is 15 amino acids. CDR1 is MGHRA, CDR2 YSYEKL, per germline. Here the CDR3 reads CASRPGFRTDQPQHF. The CDR3 DNA reads TGCGCCAGCAGACCAGGGTTTCGTACTGATCAGCCCCAGCATTTT.

At least ten counts were recorded for this clonotype. The V gene is TRBV11-2, the J gene TRBJ1-2, with D unclear. Germline values: CDR1 SGHAT, CDR2 FQNNGV. The CDR3 is made up of 16 amino acids. V was clipped by 1 base and J by 7 bases, with 19 bases between them. For the CDR3, the DNA is TGTGCCAGCAGCTTAGCAGGACCATCGGCTTCGACTGGCTACACCTTC. This translates into CASSLAGPSASTGYTF.

V is TRBV20-1 and J is TRBJ2-3; D possibly corresponds to TRBD1 (7 bases). There are 18 residues in the CDR3. The V end was cut by 2 bases, the J end by 1 base, with 22 bases between. Germline V gene sequence: CDR1 DFQATT, CDR2 SNEGSKA (reference sequence). DNA of the CDR3: TGCAGTGCTAGACCTCCCGGAGGGGGCGTGAAGGGCACAGATACGCAGTATTTT. Translated, it gives CSARPPGGGVKGTDTQYF.